The 25 T cell receptor beta chains listed next were all sequenced from one sample in a study of neurological immune-mediated disorders. TCRdb re-called the 5' RACE reads through MiXCR, storing one row per CDR3 protein. The sample includes roughly 100,000 distinct CDR3 sequences, roughly a tenth of them seen just once. Stated time point: longitudinal time-point 3. The sequenced sample was PBMCs. These receptors were taken from a female donor with HTLV-1-associated myelopathy (HAM/TSP).

This clonotype was picked up many times. The chain carries TRBV4-2 and TRBJ1-6, with TRBD1 as a possible D gene (5 bases). V was cut by 1 base and J by 3 bases, with 16 bases left in between. The CDR3 extends over 18 amino acids. Germline CDR1 is LGHNA and CDR2 is YNFKEQ. CDR3 protein: CASSQASGGIRYNSPLHF. CDR3 DNA sequence: TGTGCCAGCAGCCAAGCCTCGGGGGGGATTCGCTATAATTCACCCCTCCACTTT.

Points on this clonotype: A read error is possible here, since a much larger clone lies one base away. The CDR3 region is CARSLSPPNEQFF. The CDR3 nucleotides are TGTGCCAGAAGCTTATCCCCGCCCAATGAGCAGTTCTTC. The rearrangement joins TRBV7-2 to TRBJ2-1, with unresolved D. The CDR3 extends over 13 amino acids. Germline-derived CDR1 and CDR2 are SGHTA and FQGNSA.

Many counts were recorded for this clonotype. The V and J genes are TRBV12-3 or TRBV12-4 and TRBJ2-7, with D maybe TRBD1 (5 bases). Trimming left V 1 base short and J 0 bases short, with 10 bases between. The CDR3 has 15 residues. The chain's CDR3 is CASSLEGQISYEQYF. In nucleotides, the CDR3 is TGTGCCAGCAGTTTAGAGGGGCAGATCTCCTACGAGCAGTACTTC.

This clonotype was observed many times. In nucleotides, the CDR3 is TGCAGTGCTCGGGGGGATGCAGCCAAAAACATTCAGTACTTC. Protein sequence: CSARGDAAKNIQYF. The chain uses TRBV20-1 and TRBJ2-4; 7 positions match TRBD2. Germline values: CDR1 DFQATT, CDR2 SNEGSKA (reference sequence). The CDR3 runs to 14 residues. The trim removed 5 bases at V and 0 bases at J, leaving 4 bases unmatched.

This clonotype has a count of ten or more. The chain links TRBV20-1 to TRBJ2-7; D is ambiguous. Trimming removed 0 bases from V and 1 base from J, with 13 bases in between. CDR3 length equals 15 residues. CDR1 is DFQATT, CDR2 SNEGSKA, per germline (reference sequence). CDR3 loop: CSARDRRMGSYEQYF. The CDR3 region has the DNA TGCAGTGCTAGAGATCGTCGTATGGGGTCCTACGAGCAGTACTTC.

This clonotype was counted at least ten times. This chain joins TRBV5-6 and TRBJ1-2, with TRBD1 matching over 7 bases. Germline lookup yields CDR1 SGHDT and CDR2 YYEEEE. J gave up 2 bases and V 3 bases, and 7 bases lay outside the gene matches. The CDR3 spans 15 residues. This chain's CDR3 is CASSSPGQTNYGYTF. CDR3 in DNA: TGTGCCAGCAGCTCCCCGGGACAGACGAACTATGGCTACACCTTC.

This clonotype was found many times. This chain connects TRBV2 to TRBJ1-1, with unresolved D. Germline assignment: CDR1 SNHLY and CDR2 FYNNEI. CDR3 length: 11 residues. V shed 6 bases and J shed 5 bases, with 7 bases lying between them. The CDR3 protein is CASRKGTEAFF. For the CDR3, the DNA is TGTGCCAGCAGGAAGGGAACTGAAGCTTTCTTT.

This clonotype was observed many times. V gene TRBV27 combines with J gene TRBJ2-7, with unresolved D. Trimming took 5 bases from V and 7 from J, leaving 12 bases between them. The CDR3 runs to 12 residues. Per the germline V gene, CDR1 is MNHEY and CDR2 is SMNVEV (reference sequence). CDR3 loop: CASSNLGREQYF. CDR3 in DNA: TGTGCCAGCAGTAACCTTGGGCGGGAGCAGTACTTC.

This clonotype came up a few times. Written as DNA, the CDR3 is TGCGCCAGCAGCGTCGGACTCGCCGAAGCCAAAAACATTCAGTACTTC. Its translation is CASSVGLAEAKNIQYF. The chain is built from TRBV5-1 and TRBJ2-4, with D tentatively TRBD2 (5 bases). CDR1 and CDR2 (germline): SGHRS, YFSETQ. Between the trimmed V and J ends, which lost 4 bases and 0 bases, there was a span of 14 bases. The CDR3 totals 16 residues.

This clonotype was seen at least ten times. The chain combines TRBV12-3 or TRBV12-4 with TRBJ2-7; TRBD1 aligns across 8 bases. CDR3 size: 13 residues. J lost 6 bases, V lost 3 bases, and 4 bases had no gene match. The CDR3: CASSLGRGREQYF. As DNA, the CDR3 is TGTGCCAGCAGTTTGGGCAGGGGGCGCGAGCAGTACTTC.

This clonotype was picked up a small number of times. The gene calls are TRBV18 and TRBJ2-7; the match to TRBD2 covers 12 bases. Trimming took 1 base from V and 6 from J; bases not matched to a gene: 4. Germline V CDR1 and CDR2: KGHSH, LQKENI. This CDR3 is 15 amino acids long. CDR3 region: CASSPRLAGVTEQYF. Written as DNA, the CDR3 is TGTGCCAGCTCACCACGACTAGCGGGGGTAACCGAGCAGTACTTC.

This clonotype was seen ten or more times. The chain carries TRBV5-1 and TRBJ2-2, with 8 bases matching TRBD2. CDR3 size: 16 residues. Losses at the gene ends were 4 bases for V and 0 bases for J; bases not matched to a gene: 5. CDR1 SGHRS and CDR2 YFSETQ come from the germline V gene. The CDR3 here is CASSPSSGANTGELFF. In DNA form, the CDR3 reads TGCGCCAGCAGCCCAAGTAGCGGGGCGAACACCGGGGAGCTGTTTTTT.

This clonotype was recorded many times. The genes are TRBV6-5 and TRBJ1-1, with no clear D. Germline V gene lookup returns CDR1 MNHEY and CDR2 SVGAGI. V gave up 2 bases and J gave up 1 base, with 8 bases separating them. The CDR3 totals 14 residues. The CDR3, as DNA: TGTGCCAGCAGTTACCCAGGCACGAACACTGAAGCTTTCTTT. This encodes CASSYPGTNTEAFF.

This sequence joins TRBV28 and TRBJ2-7; possibly TRBD2 for D (7 bases). Looked up from germline, CDR1 is MDHEN and CDR2 is SYDVKM. This CDR3 has 14 amino acids. Trimming shortened V by 7 bases and J by 7 bases, and 20 bases separated the two germline ends. DNA for the CDR3: TGTGCCAGCACTCCGGGGGGCGCTTTGTGGGAGCAGTACTTC. It codes for CASTPGGALWEQYF.

This clonotype has more than one count but fewer than ten. The chain uses TRBV7-3 and TRBJ2-2; no clear D. Germline assignment: CDR1 SGHTA and CDR2 FQGTGA. CDR3 length equals 13 residues. V was shortened by 5 bases and J by 5 bases, with 9 bases between the two germline ends. CDR3 sequence: CASSPKSTGELFF. In DNA form, the CDR3 reads TGTGCCAGCAGCCCAAAGTCGACCGGGGAGCTGTTTTTT.

The chain joins TRBV7-9 to TRBJ2-3; no clear D. The CDR3 is 13 amino acids. V was shortened by 8 bases and J by 3 bases, with 12 bases between the two germline ends. CDR1 SEHNR and CDR2 FQNEAQ come from the germline V gene (reference sequence). DNA for the CDR3: TGTGCCAGCTGCGTAGTTCGGACAGATACGCAGTATTTT. This sequence encodes CASCVVRTDTQYF.

This clonotype was seen ten or more times. The chain recombines TRBV5-1 with TRBJ2-3, with D maybe TRBD1 (6 bases). The length of the CDR3 is 14 residues. The V gene's germline CDR1 is SGHRS and CDR2 YFSETQ. Trimming stripped 0 bases from V and 2 bases from J, with 7 bases between. The CDR3 here is CASSLGQDTDTQYF. The CDR3 coding sequence is TGCGCCAGCAGCTTGGGACAGGACACAGATACGCAGTATTTT.

In this sample, this clonotype turned up many times. CDR3 DNA: TGTGCCAGCATCGCAGGGGCCTACGAGCAGTACTTC. It specifies CASIAGAYEQYF. The chain uses TRBV2 and TRBJ2-7, with a possible D match to TRBD1 (6 bases). Germline CDR1 and CDR2: SNHLY and FYNNEI. The V and J ends lost 7 bases and 2 bases respectively, with 9 bases between them. The CDR3 is made up of 12 amino acids.

This clonotype was found many times. The J gene is TRBJ2-1, the V gene TRBV5-1; weak D call: TRBD2 (6 bases). CDR1 SGHRS and CDR2 YFSETQ come from the germline V gene. CDR3 length: 18 amino acids. Deletions cut 0 bases from V and 0 bases from J, with 16 bases between. The CDR3 region has the DNA TGCGCCAGCAGCTTGGAGGTTGTGGCGGGGAGCTCCTACAATGAGCAGTTCTTC. It codes for CASSLEVVAGSSYNEQFF.

The V call is TRBV5-1, the J call TRBJ2-4; maybe TRBD1 (5 bases). The CDR3 contains 14 residues. Per germline, CDR1 SGHRS and CDR2 YFSETQ. Deletions cut 0 bases from V and 5 bases from J, with 9 bases between. The CDR3 DNA reads as TGCGCCAGCAGCTTGGAGGTCAGGGAAAACATTCAGTACTTC. Its protein is CASSLEVRENIQYF. Complete variable domain (other parts from reference TRBV5-1 and TRBJ2-4): KAGVTQTPRYLIKTRGQQVTLSCSPISGHRSVSWYQQTPGQGLQFLFEYFSETQRNKGNFPGRFSGRQFSNSRSEMNVSTLELGDSALYLCASSLEVRENIQYFGAGTRLSVL.

This chain uses TRBV27 with TRBJ2-4, with 7 positions matching TRBD2. The CDR3 is 16 amino acids. The germline gives CDR1 MNHEY, CDR2 SMNVEV (reference sequence). The ends lost 2 bases at V and 5 bases at J; junction bases unmatched: 9. CDR3 sequence: CASSLGGGGAQNIQYF. For the CDR3, the DNA is TGTGCCAGCAGTTTAGGGGGGGGAGGCGCGCAAAACATTCAGTACTTC.

A remark on this clonotype: This sequence may be a read error, since a much larger clone differs from it by one base. V gene TRBV7-2 combines with J gene TRBJ1-1, with 7 positions matching TRBD1. Per germline, CDR1 SGHTA and CDR2 FQGNSA. The CDR3 loop spans 14 amino acids. Here the CDR3 DNA reads TGTGCCAGCAGCTACGGGACAGCTAACACTGAAGCTTGCTTT. Translating gives CASSYGTANTEACF.

This clonotype was recorded many times. The V and J genes are TRBV27 and TRBJ2-5; the match to TRBD2 covers 8 bases. This CDR3 region has 14 residues. The V segment lost 2 bases and the J segment 5 bases; nucleotides outside the gene matches: 4. Germline CDR1 is MNHEY and CDR2 is SMNVEV (reference sequence). In DNA, the CDR3 is TGTGCCAGCAGTTTAACTCAGCGGGGGGAGACCCAGTACTTC. It yields the protein CASSLTQRGETQYF.

This clonotype was picked up many times. V usage is TRBV5-1 and J usage is TRBJ2-3; unclear D gene. CDR3 length: 15 amino acids. Per the germline V gene, CDR1 is SGHRS and CDR2 is YFSETQ. V dropped 2 bases and J dropped 1 base, with 11 bases sitting between them. The chain's CDR3 is CASSFSLGGTDTQYF. The CDR3 nucleotides are TGCGCCAGCAGCTTTTCCCTAGGCGGCACAGATACGCAGTATTTT.

This clonotype was seen a few times. The chain recombines TRBV20-1 with TRBJ2-5, with 9 bases identical to TRBD1. CDR3 length: 15 residues. Trimming took 5 bases from V and 1 from J; bases not matched to a gene: 8. Germline V gene sequence: CDR1 DFQATT, CDR2 SNEGSKA (reference sequence). The CDR3 nucleotides read TGCAGTGCTTCTACAGGGGGCGACGCCCAAGAGACCCAGTACTTC. Protein sequence: CSASTGGDAQETQYF.